The present TCR beta chain was sequenced within a study of CD8 T cells in ankylosing spondylitis. This CDR3 is 16 amino acids long. Germline V CDR1 and CDR2: SGHRS, YFSETQ. Trimming left V 1 base short and J 0 bases short, with 10 bases between. By quantitative 5'-RACE with molecular barcodes, the TCR beta libraries were made. MiXCR, run by TCRdb on the 5' RACE reads, gives a single entry per CDR3 protein. The table lists hundreds of thousands of distinct CDR3 sequences, about 10% of them singletons, with under 0.6% in the top ten. This clonotype was counted at least ten times. What it recognizes is unknown. Study-level findings and limits: About 8 highly homologous variants made up a TCR beta motif, and this motif appeared characteristic of ankylosing spondylitis blood. Earlier studies detected some motif variants in reactive arthritis synovial fluid and blood.

The receptor comes from a male donor with ankylosing spondylitis. The sequenced sample was blood, either unsorted or a sorted T cell fraction (not recorded which). The rearrangement joins TRBV5-1 to TRBJ1-4; tentatively, D is TRBD1 (6 bases). CDR3 region: CASSLIQGTTNEKLFF. In nucleotides, the CDR3 is TGCGCCAGCAGCTTGATTCAGGGGACAACTAATGAAAAACTGTTTTTT.